The source of this T cell receptor beta chain is a study of cytomegalovirus exposure and HLA in healthy donors. Broader study findings: Rare TCR sequences dominated, though some public TCRs recurred in many donors. Association of a missense DCLRE1C variant with TCR beta V- and J-gene trimming was reported in a later analysis. The study designated 164 TCR beta chains cytomegalovirus-associated.

PCR amplification relied on 60 Vbeta primers (plus 13 Jbeta primers). Original processing methods: It was a later analysis that counted some 80 million unique TCR beta chains, of which approximately 11 million were shared. The assay was immunoSEQ multiplex PCR, and TCRdb's table has in-frame clones only and misses some. That table supplies the V and J calls and clone size; D and trimming were determined from the DNA. The sample lists some 140,000 clones, approximately 80% occurring once. Note on this clone: The antigen is undetermined.

V lost 5 bases, J lost 5 bases, and 9 bases stayed unmatched. Germline CDR1 is MNHNY and CDR2 is SVGAGI (reference sequence). CDR3 length equals 16 residues. Sequencing was carried out using PBMCs. The J gene is TRBJ2-3, the V gene TRBV6-6; 11 bases match TRBD1. The clonotype comes from a man between 25 and 39 years old in good health and CMV-seropositive. This chain's CDR3 is CASSLPGQGAGDTQYF. Written as DNA, the CDR3 is TGTGCCAGCAGTCTCCCCGGACAGGGGGCCGGAGATACGCAGTATTTT.